This TCR beta chain is drawn from a study of identical twins. Whole-study findings and limits: The authors noted that invariant MAIT and iNKT cells could partly confound zero-insertion analyses. Out-of-frame TCR alpha sharing in monozygotic twins exceeded recombination model predictions.

J gave up 9 bases and V 0 bases, and 4 bases lay outside the gene matches. From germline, CDR1 is DFQATT and CDR2 SNEGSKA (reference sequence). The length of the CDR3 is 13 residues. This clonotype was seen more than once but under ten times. The antigen remains unidentified. TCRdb analysed the 5' RACE reads with MiXCR anew, one entry per CDR3 protein. The sample consists of some 760,000 distinct CDR3 sequences, 15% to 20% of them appearing once. These data were also reused for a study on T cells expressing NK-cell markers. That paper states: Eight donors were sequenced, of whom seven were HCMV-seropositive, while the remaining one was HCMV-seronegative. Among several donors, these clonotypes also ranked first in the CD3+CD56-NKG2C+ fraction.

The sequencing sample was made of PBMCs. The sequence derives from a woman aged 18-35 years in good health. This chain joins TRBV20-1 and TRBJ2-4, with 8 bases lining up with TRBD2. The CDR3 region has the DNA TGCAGTGCTAGAGAAGCTAGCGGGCCCATTCAGTACTTC. Its protein is CSAREASGPIQYF.